This T cell receptor beta chain is drawn from a study of T cell changes during pregnancy in multiple sclerosis. V lost 2 bases, J lost 3 bases, and 13 bases lay in between. From germline, CDR1 is LGHNA and CDR2 YNFKEQ. The CDR3 is 16 amino acids. Only in-frame clones appear in the TCRdb table, and some are missing; sequencing was by immunoSEQ multiplex PCR. The sample holds approximately 70,000 clones; around nine tenths are singletons and the top ten take about 1.2%. The material sequenced was peripheral blood, taken in the third trimester of pregnancy. The V call is TRBV4-2, the J call TRBJ2-2, with D possibly matching TRBD2 (6 bases). The TCR was taken from a female donor with multiple sclerosis, enrolled in a pregnancy study. DNA for the CDR3: TGTGCCAGCAGCCAAATCGGGAGTATGGACACCGGGGAGCTGTTTTTT. It yields the protein CASSQIGSMDTGELFF.